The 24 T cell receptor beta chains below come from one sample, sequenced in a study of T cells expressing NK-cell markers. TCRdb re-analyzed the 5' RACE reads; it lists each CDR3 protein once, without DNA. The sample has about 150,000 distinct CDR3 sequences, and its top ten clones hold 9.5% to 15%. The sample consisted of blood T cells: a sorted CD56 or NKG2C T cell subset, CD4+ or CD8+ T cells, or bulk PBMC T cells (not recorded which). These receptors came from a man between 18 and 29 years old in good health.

Here the CDR3 reads CATSSGDLGTEADYEQYF. J is TRBJ2-7 and V is TRBV15; TCRdb's assignment of TRBD1 cannot be checked, as there is no DNA. Germline loops: CDR1 LNHNV, CDR2 YYDKDF (reference sequence). This CDR3 spans 18 amino acids. The full variable domain, with the rest looked up from reference TRBV15 and TRBJ2-7, is DAMVIQNPRYQVTQFGKPVTLSCSQTLNHNVMYWYQQKSSQAPKLLFHYYDKDFNNEADTPDNFQSRRPNTSFCFLDIRSPGLGDTAMYLCATSSGDLGTEADYEQYFGPGTRLTVT.

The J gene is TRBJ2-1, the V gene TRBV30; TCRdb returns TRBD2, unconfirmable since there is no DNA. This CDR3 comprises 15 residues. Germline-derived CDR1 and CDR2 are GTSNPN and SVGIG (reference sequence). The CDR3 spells CAWSVRGTSGNEQFF.

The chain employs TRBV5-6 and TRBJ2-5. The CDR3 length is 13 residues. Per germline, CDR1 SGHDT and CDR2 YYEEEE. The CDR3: CASSLRFGKTQYF.

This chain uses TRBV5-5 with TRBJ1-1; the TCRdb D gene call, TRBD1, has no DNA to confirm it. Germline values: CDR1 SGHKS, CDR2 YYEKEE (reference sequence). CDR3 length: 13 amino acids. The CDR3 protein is CASSLAGGAEAFF.

The CDR3 here is CASSDPGQYSNQPQHF. The V gene is TRBV18, the J gene TRBJ1-5; there is no DNA to check the TCRdb D call of TRBD1. The CDR3 has 16 residues. The germline V gene encodes CDR1 KGHSH and CDR2 LQKENI.

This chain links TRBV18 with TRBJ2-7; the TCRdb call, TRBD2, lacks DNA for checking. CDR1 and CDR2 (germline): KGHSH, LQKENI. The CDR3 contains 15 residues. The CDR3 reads CASSNYSWRAYEQYF. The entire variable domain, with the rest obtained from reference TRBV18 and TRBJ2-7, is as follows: NAGVMQNPRHLVRRRGQEARLRCSPMKGHSHVYWYRQLPEEGLKFMVYLQKENIIDESGMPKERFSAEFPKEGPSILRIQQVVRGDSAAYFCASSNYSWRAYEQYFGPGTRLTVT.

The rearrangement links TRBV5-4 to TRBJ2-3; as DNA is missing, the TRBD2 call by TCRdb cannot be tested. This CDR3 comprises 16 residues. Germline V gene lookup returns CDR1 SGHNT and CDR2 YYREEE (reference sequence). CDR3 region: CASSFDLSGSRDTQYF.

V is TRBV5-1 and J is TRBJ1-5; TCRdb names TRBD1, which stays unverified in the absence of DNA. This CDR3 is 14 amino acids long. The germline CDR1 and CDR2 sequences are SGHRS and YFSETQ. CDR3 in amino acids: CASSWTGGNQPQHF.

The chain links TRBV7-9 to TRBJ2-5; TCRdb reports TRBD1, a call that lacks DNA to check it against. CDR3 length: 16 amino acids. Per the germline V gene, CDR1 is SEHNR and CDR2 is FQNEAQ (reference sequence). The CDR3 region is CASSTRLSVPRETQYF. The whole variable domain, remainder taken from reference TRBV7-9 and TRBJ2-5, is DTGVSQNPRHKITKRGQNVTFRCDPISEHNRLYWYRQTLGQGPEFLTYFQNEAQLEKSRLLSDRFSAERPKGSFSTLEIQRTEQGDSAMYLCASSTRLSVPRETQYFGPGTRLLVL.

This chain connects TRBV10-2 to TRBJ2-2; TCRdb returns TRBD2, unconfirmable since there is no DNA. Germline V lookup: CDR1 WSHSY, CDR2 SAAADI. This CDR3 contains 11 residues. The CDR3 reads CASSRSGELFF.

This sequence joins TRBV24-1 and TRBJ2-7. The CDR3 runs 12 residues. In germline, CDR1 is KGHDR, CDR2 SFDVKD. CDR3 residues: CATSDTGYEQYF.

CDR3 in amino acids: CASSPGGESTGELFF. The chain is built from TRBV6-1 and TRBJ2-2; TCRdb proposes TRBD1, but this gene call is untestable without DNA. The CDR3 totals 15 residues. Germline loops: CDR1 MNHNS, CDR2 SASEGT.

CDR3 sequence: CASSSRTGETQYF. The chain carries TRBV28 and TRBJ2-5; TCRdb calls TRBD1, which cannot be checked without DNA. There are 13 residues in the CDR3. Germline V gives CDR1 MDHEN, CDR2 SYDVKM.

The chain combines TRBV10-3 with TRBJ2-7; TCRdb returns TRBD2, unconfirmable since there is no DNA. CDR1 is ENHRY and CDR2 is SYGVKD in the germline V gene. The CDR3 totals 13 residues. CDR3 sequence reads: CATGTSGTYEQYF.

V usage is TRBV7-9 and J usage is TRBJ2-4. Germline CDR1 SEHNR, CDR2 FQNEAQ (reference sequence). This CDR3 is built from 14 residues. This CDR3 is CASSVSEPKNIQYF.

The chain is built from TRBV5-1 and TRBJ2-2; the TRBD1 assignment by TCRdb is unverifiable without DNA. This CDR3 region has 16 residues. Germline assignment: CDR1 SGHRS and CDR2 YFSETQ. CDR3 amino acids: CASSSQTGGFNGELFF.

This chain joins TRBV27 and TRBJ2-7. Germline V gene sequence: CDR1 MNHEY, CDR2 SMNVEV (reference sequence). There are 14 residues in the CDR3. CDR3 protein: CASSFAWQYDEQYF.

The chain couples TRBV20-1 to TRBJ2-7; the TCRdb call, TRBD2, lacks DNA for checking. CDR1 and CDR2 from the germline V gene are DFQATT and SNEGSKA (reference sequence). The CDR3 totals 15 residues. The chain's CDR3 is CSARALREGAYEQYF.

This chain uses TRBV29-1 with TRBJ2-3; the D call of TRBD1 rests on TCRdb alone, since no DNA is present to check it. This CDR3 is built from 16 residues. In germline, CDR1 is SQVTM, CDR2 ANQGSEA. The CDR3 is CSVEAGGSHSGDTQYF.

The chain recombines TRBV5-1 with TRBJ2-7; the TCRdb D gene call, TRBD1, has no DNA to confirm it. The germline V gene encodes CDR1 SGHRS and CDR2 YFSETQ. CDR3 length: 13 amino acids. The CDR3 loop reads CASSSDRGREQYF. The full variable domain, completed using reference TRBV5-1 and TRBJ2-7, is KAGVTQTPRYLIKTRGQQVTLSCSPISGHRSVSWYQQTPGQGLQFLFEYFSETQRNKGNFPGRFSGRQFSNSRSEMNVSTLELGDSALYLCASSSDRGREQYFGPGTRLTVT.

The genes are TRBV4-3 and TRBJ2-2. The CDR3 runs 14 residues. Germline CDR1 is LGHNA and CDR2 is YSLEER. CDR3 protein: CASSQGSLAGELFF.

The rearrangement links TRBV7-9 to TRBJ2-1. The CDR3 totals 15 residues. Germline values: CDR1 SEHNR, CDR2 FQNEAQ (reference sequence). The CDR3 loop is CASSLGPTTYNEQFF.

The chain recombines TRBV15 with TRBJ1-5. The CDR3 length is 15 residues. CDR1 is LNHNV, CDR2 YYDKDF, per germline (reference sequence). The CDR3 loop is CATSGEGNSNQPQHF.

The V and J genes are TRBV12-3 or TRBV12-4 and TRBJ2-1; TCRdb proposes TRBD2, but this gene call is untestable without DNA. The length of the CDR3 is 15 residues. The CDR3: CASRRGTSVQDEQFF.